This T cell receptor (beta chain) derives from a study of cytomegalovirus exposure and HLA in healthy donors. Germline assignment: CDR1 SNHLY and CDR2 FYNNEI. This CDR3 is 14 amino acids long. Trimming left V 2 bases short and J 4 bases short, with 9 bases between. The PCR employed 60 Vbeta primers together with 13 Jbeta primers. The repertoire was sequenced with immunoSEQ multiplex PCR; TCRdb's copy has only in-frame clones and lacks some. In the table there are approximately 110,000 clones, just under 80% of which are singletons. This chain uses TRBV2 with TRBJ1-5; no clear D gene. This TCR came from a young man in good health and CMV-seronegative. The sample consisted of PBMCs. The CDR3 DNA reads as TGTGCCAGCAGTGAAAGTCAGTCTAATCAGCCCCAGCATTTT. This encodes CASSESQSNQPQHF.